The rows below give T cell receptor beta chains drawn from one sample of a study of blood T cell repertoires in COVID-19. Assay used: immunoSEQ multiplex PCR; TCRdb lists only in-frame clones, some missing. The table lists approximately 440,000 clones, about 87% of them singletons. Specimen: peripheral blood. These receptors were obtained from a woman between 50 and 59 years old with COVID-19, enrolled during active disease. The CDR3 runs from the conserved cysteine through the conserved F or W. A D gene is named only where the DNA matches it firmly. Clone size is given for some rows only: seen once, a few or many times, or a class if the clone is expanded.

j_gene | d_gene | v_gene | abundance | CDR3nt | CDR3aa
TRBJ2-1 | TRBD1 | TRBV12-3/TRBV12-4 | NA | TGTGCCAGCAGTCCATCGACAGGGCCGGGATTCTTC | CASSPSTGPGFF
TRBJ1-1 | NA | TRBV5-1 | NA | TGCGCCAGCAGAAAAACAGGGACCCCGTCTTTGAACACTGAAGCTTTCTTT | CASRKTGTPSLNTEAFF
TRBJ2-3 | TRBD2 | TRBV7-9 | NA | TGTGCCAGCAGCTTAGGGAAACTAGCGGGGGCGTACACAGATACGCAGTATTTT | CASSLGKLAGAYTDTQYF
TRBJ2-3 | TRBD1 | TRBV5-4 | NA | TGTGCCAGCAGACGACAGGGGGCAACAGATACGCAGTATTTT | CASRRQGATDTQYF
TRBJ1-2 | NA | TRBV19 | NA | TGTGCCAGTAGTATCGTAGCGGGATATCCGCGGGGCTACACCTTC | CASSIVAGYPRGYTF
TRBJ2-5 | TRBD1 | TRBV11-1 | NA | TGTGCCAGCAGCTTTGGACAGGGAGCCCAAGAGACCCAGTACTTC | CASSFGQGAQETQYF
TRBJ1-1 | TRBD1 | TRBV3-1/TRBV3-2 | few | TGTGCCAGCAGCCCGAGGGGGCGCCCGAACACTGAAGCTTTCTTT | CASSPRGRPNTEAFF
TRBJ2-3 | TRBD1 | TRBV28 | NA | TGTGCCAGCAGCTGGGGACAGGGTGGCACAGATACGCAGTATTTT | CASSWGQGGTDTQYF
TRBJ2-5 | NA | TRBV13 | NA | TGTGCCAGCGCACGAGGAGAGACCCAGTACTTC | CASARGETQYF
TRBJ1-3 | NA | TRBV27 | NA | TGTGCCAGCAGTAGGGGGGGTCTCTCTGGAAACACCATATATTTT | CASSRGGLSGNTIYF
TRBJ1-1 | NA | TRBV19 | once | TGTGCCAGTAGTATGAGGCAGGGTGAAGCTTTCTTT | CASSMRQGEAFF
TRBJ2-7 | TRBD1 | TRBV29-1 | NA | TGCAGCGCTGACCCGGGACAGGGCTACCAGTACTTC | CSADPGQGYQYF
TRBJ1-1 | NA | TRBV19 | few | TGTGCCAGTACCCTGGGGGCGGGCGACACTGAAGCTTTCTTT | CASTLGAGDTEAFF
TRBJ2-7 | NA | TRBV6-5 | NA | TGTGCCAGCAGGGGAGGGGGGGGCGAGCAGTACTTC | CASRGGGGEQYF
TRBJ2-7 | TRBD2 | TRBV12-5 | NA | TGTGCTAGTGGCCCTCCCCTAGCGGGGGGGCTCAACGAGCAGTACTTC | CASGPPLAGGLNEQYF
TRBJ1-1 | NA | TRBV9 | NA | TGTGCCAGCAGCGGCGGGGACACTGAAGCTTTCTTT | CASSGGDTEAFF
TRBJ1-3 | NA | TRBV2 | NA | TGTGCCAGCAGTGAGTTTGAGGTTGTCGTTGGAAACACCATATATTTT | CASSEFEVVVGNTIYF
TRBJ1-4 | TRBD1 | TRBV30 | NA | TGTGCCTGGAGTCCCGGGACAGGGGTAACTAATGAAAAACTGTTTTTT | CAWSPGTGVTNEKLFF
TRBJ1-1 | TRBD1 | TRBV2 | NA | TGTGCCAGCAGCCCCGGACAGGGTGAAGGGAGGACTGAAGCTTTCTTT | CASSPGQGEGRTEAFF
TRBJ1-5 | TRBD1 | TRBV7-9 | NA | TGTGCCACCGGGACAGGGGTTCAGCCCCAGCATTTT | CATGTGVQPQHF
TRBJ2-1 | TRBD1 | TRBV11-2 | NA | TGTGCCAGCAGCTCGAGGACAGGGGACACCTACAATGAGCAGTTCTTC | CASSSRTGDTYNEQFF
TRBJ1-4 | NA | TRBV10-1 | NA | TGCGCCAGCAGCGCGGAGGGGTCGGATGAAAAACTGTTTTTT | CASSAEGSDEKLFF
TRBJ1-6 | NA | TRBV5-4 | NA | TGTGCCAGCAGGCAGGAAACAGGGTTCGCTAATTCACCCCTCCACTTT | CASRQETGFANSPLHF
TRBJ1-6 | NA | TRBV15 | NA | TGTGCCACCAGCAGTCCCGGGGGTAATTCACCCCTCCACTTT | CATSSPGGNSPLHF
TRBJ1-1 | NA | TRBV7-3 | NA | TGTGCCAGCAGCTTAACAACACCCAACACTGAAGCTTTCTTT | CASSLTTPNTEAFF
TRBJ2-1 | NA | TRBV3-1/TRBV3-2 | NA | TGTGCCAGCAGCCAATTTATAGGGGCCTACAATGAGCAGTTCTTC | CASSQFIGAYNEQFF
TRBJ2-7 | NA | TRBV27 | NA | TGTGCCAGCAGTTCTCGGGGTTTCGGCAGCTCCTACGAGCAGTACTTC | CASSSRGFGSSYEQYF
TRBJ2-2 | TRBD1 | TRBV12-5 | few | TGTGCTAGTGGGGCGGACAGGAGTACCGGGGAGCTGTTTTTT | CASGADRSTGELFF
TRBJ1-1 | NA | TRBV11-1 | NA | TGTGCCAGCAGCTTACAGACACGCGCCGAGGCTTTCTTT | CASSLQTRAEAFF
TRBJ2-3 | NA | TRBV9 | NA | TGTGCCAGCAGCCCCCCCGCGGGAGATACGCAGTATTTT | CASSPPAGDTQYF
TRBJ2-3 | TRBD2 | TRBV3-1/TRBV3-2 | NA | TGTGCCAGCAGCCAATATAGCGGGGGGGCAGGGGATACGCAGTATTTT | CASSQYSGGAGDTQYF
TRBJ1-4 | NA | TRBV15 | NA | TGTGCCACCAGCAGAGCTGGACAGCCCGATGAAAAACTGTTTTTT | CATSRAGQPDEKLFF
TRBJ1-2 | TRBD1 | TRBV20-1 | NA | TGCAGTGCTAGTTGGGGACAGGGGGAGGAAGGGTATGGCTACACCTTC | CSASWGQGEEGYGYTF
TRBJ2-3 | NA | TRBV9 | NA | TGTGCCAGCAGCAGGTTGGCTAGCGGCACAGATACGCAGTATTTT | CASSRLASGTDTQYF
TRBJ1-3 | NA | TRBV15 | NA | TGTGCCACCAGCCCACCTTGGGAGGGGACCCCTGGAAACACCATATATTTT | CATSPPWEGTPGNTIYF
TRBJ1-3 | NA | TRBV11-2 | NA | TGTGCCAGCAGCAAACACTCTGGAAACACCATATATTTT | CASSKHSGNTIYF
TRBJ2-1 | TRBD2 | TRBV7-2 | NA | TGTGCCAGCAGCTTCCGGACTAGCGGGCGGAATGAGCAGTTCTTC | CASSFRTSGRNEQFF
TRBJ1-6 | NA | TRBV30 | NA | TGTGCCTGGAGTGTATCGGTAAAATCACCCCTCCACTTT | CAWSVSVKSPLHF
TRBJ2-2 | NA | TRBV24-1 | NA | TGTGCCACCAGGTCTACCGGGGAGCTGTTTTTT | CATRSTGELFF
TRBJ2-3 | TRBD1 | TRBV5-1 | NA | TGCGCCAGCAGCCCCGGGACAGCCTCCGGTTATACGCAGTATTTT | CASSPGTASGYTQYF
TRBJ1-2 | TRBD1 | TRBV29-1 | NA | TGCAGCGTTGACCCCAGACAGGGGGCCCACTATGGCTACACCTTC | CSVDPRQGAHYGYTF
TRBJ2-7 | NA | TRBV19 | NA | TGTGCCAGTAGTACGACACACAGGGTCTACGGGGACGAGCAGTACTTC | CASSTTHRVYGDEQYF
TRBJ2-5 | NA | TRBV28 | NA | TGTGCCAGCAGTGAGGCCCAGGGTTTGGAGACCCAGTACTTC | CASSEAQGLETQYF
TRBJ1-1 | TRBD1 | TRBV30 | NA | TGTGCCTGGAGTCCCATCAGGGGGCACACTGAAGCTTTCTTT | CAWSPIRGHTEAFF
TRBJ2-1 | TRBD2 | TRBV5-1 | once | TGCGCCAGCAGCTTGGTCGGTAGCGGGGGCTATGAGCAGTTCTTC | CASSLVGSGGYEQFF
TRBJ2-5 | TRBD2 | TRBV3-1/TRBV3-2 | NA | TGTGCCAGCAGCTCCCGGGGGGAAGAGACCCAGTACTTC | CASSSRGEETQYF
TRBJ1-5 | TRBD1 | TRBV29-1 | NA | TGCAGCGTTGGACAGGGGGATCAGCCCCAGCATTTT | CSVGQGDQPQHF